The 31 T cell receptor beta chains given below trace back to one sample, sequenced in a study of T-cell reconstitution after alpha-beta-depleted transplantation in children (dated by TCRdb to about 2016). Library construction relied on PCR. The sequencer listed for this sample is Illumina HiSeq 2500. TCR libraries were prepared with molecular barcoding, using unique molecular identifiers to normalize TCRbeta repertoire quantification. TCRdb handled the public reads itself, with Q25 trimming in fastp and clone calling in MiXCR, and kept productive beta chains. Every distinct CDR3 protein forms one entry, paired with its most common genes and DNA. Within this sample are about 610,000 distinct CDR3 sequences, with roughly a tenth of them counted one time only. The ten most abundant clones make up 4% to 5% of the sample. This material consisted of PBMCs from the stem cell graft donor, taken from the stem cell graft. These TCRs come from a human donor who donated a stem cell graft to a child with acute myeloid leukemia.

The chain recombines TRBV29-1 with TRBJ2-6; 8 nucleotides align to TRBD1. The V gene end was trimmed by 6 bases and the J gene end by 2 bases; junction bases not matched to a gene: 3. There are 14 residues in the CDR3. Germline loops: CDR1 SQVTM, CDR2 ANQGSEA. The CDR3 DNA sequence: TGCAGCGTGCAACAGGGGGCTGGGGCCAACGTCCTGACTTTC. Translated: CSVQQGAGANVLTF.

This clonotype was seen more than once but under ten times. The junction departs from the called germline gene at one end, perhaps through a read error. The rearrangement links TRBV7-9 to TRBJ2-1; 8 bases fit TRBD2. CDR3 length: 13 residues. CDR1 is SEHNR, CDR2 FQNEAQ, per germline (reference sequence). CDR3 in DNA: TGTGCCAGCAGCTTAGCGCAGCGGGAGATCCCAATCTTC. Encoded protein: CASSLAQREIPIF.

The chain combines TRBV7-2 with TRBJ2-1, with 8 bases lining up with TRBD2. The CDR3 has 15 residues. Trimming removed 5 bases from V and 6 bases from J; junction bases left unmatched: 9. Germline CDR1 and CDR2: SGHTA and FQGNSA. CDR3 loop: CASSHGTSKSNEQFF. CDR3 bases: TGTGCCAGCAGCCATGGGACTAGTAAAAGCAATGAGCAGTTCTTC.

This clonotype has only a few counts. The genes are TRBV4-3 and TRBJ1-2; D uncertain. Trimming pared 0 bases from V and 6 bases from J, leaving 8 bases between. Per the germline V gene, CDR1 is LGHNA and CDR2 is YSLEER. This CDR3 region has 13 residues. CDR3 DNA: TGCGCCAGCAGCCAAGATAACACCCATGGCTACACCTTC. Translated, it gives CASSQDNTHGYTF.

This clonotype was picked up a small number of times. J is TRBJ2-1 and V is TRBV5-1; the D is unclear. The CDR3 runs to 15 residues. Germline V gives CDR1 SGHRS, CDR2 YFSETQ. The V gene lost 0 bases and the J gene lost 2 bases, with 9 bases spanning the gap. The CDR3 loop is CASSLGAIPYNEQFF. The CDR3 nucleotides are TGCGCCAGCAGCTTGGGCGCAATCCCCTACAATGAGCAGTTCTTC.

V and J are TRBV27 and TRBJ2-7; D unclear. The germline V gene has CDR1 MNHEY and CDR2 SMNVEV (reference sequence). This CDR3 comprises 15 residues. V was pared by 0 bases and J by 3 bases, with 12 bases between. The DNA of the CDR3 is TGTGCCAGCAGTTTATCCTACATGGATGGCTACGAGCAGTACTTC. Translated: CASSLSYMDGYEQYF.

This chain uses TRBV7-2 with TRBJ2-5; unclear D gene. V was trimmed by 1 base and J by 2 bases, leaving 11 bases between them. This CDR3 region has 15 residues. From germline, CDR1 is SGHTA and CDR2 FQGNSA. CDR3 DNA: TGTGCCAGCAGCTTAGTGGCGTCCCCTCAAGAGACCCAGTACTTC. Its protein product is CASSLVASPQETQYF.

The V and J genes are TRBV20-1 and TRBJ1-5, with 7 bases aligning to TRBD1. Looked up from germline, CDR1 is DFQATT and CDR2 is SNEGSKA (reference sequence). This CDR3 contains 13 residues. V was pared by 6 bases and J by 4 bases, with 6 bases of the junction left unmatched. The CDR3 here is CSAPGQPNQPQHF. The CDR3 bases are TGCAGTGCGCCGGGACAGCCAAATCAGCCCCAGCATTTT.

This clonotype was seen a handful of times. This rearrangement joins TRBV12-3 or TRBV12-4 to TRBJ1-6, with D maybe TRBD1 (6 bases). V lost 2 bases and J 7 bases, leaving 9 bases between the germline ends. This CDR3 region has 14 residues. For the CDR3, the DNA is TGTGCCAGCAGTTTATCAGGGGACAATTCACCCCTCCACTTT. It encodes CASSLSGDNSPLHF.

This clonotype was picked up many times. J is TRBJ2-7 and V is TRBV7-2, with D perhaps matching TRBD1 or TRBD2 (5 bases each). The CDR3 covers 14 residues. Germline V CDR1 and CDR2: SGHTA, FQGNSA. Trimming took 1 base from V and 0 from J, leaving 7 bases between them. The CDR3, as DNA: TGTGCCAGCAGCTTAGGGGGGATCTCCTACGAGCAGTACTTC. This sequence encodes CASSLGGISYEQYF.

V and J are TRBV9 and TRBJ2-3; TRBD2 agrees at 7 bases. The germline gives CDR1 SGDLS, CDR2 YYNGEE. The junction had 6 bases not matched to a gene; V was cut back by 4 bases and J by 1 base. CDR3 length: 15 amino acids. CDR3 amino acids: CASSRRGDRTDTQYF. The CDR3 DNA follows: TGTGCCAGCAGCCGCCGGGGGGACCGCACAGATACGCAGTATTTT. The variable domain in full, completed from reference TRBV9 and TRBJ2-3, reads DSGVTQTPKHLITATGQRVTLRCSPRSGDLSVYWYQQSLDQGLQFLIQYYNGEERAKGNILERFSAQQFPDLHSELNLSSLELGDSALYFCASSRRGDRTDTQYFGPGTRLTVL.

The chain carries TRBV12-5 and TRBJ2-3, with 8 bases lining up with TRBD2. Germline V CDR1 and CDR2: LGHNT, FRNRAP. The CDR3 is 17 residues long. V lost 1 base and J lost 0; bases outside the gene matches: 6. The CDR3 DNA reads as TGTGCTAGTGGTTTGGGGCTAGCGGGCCCTAGCACAGATACGCAGTATTTT. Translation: CASGLGLAGPSTDTQYF.

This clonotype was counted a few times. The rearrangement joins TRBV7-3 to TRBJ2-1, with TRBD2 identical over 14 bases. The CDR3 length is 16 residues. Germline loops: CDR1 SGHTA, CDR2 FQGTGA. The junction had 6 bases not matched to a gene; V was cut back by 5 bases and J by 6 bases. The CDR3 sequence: CASSGGGLAGVNEQFF. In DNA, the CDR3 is TGTGCCAGCAGCGGGGGGGGACTAGCGGGAGTCAATGAGCAGTTCTTC.

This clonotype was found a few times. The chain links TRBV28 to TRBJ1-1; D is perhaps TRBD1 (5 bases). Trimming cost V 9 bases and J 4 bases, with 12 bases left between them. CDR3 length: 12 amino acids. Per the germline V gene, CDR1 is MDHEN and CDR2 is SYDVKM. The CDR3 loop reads CASDAGGTEAFF. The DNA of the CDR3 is TGTGCCAGTGACGCGGGGGGCACTGAAGCTTTCTTT.

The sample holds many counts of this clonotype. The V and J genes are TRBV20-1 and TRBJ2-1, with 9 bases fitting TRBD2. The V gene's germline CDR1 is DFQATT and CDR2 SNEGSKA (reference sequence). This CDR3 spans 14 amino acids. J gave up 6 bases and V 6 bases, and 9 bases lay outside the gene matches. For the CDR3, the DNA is TGCAGTGCGAGCAGGACTAGCGCCTTCAATGAGCAGTTCTTC. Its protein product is CSASRTSAFNEQFF.

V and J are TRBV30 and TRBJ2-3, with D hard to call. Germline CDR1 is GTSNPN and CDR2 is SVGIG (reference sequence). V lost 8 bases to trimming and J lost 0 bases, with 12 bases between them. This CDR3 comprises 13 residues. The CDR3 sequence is CALPGPSTDTQYF. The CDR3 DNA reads TGTGCCCTTCCCGGGCCTAGCACAGATACGCAGTATTTT.

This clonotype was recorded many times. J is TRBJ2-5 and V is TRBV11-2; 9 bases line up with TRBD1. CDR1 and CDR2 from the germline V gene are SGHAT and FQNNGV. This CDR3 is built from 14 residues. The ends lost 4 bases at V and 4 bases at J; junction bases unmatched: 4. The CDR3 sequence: CASSSTGGRETQYF. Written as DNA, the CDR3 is TGTGCCAGCAGCTCGACAGGGGGACGAGAGACCCAGTACTTC.

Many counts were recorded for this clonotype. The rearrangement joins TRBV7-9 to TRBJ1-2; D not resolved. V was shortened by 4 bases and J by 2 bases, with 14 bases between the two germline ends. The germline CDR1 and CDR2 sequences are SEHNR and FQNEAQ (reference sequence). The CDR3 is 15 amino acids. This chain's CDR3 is CASSSGLSRNYGYTF. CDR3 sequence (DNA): TGTGCCAGCAGCTCCGGACTCTCTCGGAACTATGGCTACACCTTC.

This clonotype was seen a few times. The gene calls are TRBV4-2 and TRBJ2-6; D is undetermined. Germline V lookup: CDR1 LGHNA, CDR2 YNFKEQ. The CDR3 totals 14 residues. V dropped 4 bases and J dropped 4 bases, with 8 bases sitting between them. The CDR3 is CASSRERGANVLTF. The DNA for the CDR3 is TGTGCCAGCAGCCGAGAAAGGGGGGCCAACGTCCTGACTTTC.

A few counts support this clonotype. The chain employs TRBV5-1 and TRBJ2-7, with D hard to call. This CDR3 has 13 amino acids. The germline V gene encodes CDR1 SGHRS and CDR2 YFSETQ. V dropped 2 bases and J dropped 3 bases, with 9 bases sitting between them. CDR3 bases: TGCGCCAGCAGCTTCCCGGACCGCTACGAGCAGTACTTC. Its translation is CASSFPDRYEQYF.

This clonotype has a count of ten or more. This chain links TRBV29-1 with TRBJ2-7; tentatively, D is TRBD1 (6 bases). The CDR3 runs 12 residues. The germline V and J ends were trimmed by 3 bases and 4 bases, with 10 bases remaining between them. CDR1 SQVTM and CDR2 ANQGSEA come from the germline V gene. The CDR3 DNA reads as TGCAGCGTTGATGGGGGCGGGTACGAGCAGTACTTC. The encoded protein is CSVDGGGYEQYF.

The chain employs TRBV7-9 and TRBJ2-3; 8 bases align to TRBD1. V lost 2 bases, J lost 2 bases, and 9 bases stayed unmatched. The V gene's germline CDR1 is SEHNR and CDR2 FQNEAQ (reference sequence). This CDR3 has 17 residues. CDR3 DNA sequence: TGTGCCAGCAGCTTATCCGCAGGGGGCAGGTACACAGATACGCAGTATTTT. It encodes CASSLSAGGRYTDTQYF.

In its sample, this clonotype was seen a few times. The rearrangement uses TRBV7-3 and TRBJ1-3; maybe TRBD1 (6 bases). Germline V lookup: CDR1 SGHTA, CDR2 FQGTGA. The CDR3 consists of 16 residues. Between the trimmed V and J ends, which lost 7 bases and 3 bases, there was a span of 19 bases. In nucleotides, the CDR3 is TGTGCCAGCACCGGAAACGTGGGGGCCGGTGGAAACACCATATATTTT. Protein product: CASTGNVGAGGNTIYF. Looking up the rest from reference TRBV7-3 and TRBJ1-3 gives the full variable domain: GAGVSQTPSNKVTEKGKYVELRCDPISGHTALYWYRQSLGQGPEFLIYFQGTGAADDSGLPNDRFFAVRPEGSVSTLKIQRTERGDSAVYLCASTGNVGAGGNTIYFGEGSWLTVV.

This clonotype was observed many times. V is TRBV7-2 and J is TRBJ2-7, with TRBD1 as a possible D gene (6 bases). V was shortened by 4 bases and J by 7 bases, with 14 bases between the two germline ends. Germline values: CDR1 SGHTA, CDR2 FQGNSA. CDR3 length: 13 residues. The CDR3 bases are TGTGCCAGCAGCTCCGATCAGGGGTTGGAGCAGTACTTC. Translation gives CASSSDQGLEQYF.

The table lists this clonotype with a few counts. The CDR3: CASSPMGAAKNIQYF. CDR3 bases: TGTGCCAGCAGCCCGATGGGGGCCGCCAAAAACATTCAGTACTTC. This chain uses TRBV6-2 or TRBV6-3 with TRBJ2-4, with a weak D call TRBD1 (6 bases). Trimming removed 6 bases at V and 1 base at J, with 13 bases between. Per germline, CDR1 MNHEY and CDR2 SVGEGT. The CDR3 contains 15 residues.

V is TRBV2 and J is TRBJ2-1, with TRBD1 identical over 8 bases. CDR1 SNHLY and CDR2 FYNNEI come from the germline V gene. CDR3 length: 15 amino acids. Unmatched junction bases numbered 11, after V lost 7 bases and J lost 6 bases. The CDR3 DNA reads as TGTGCCAGCATGGGTTATGGACAGGGTGCCAATGAGCAGTTCTTC. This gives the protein CASMGYGQGANEQFF.

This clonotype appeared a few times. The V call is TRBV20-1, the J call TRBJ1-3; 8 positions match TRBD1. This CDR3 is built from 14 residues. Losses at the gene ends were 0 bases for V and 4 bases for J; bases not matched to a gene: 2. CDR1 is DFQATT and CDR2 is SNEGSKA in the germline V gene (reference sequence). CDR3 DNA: TGCAGTGCTAGAGATCGGACAGGGGGAAACACCATATATTTT. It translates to CSARDRTGGNTIYF.

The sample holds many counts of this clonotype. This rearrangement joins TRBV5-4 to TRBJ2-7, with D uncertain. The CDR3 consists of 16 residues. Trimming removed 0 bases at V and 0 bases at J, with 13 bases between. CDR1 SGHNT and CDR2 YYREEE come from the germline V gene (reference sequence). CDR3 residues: CASSLAAGASSYEQYF. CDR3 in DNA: TGTGCCAGCAGCTTGGCTGCAGGTGCAAGCTCCTACGAGCAGTACTTC.

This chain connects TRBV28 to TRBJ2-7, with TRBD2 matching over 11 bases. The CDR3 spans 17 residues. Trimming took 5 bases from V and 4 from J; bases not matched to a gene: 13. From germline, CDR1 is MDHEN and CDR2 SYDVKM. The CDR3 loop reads CASSNRRGLAEVYEQYF. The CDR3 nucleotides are TGTGCCAGCAGTAACCGCCGGGGACTAGCGGAGGTATACGAGCAGTACTTC. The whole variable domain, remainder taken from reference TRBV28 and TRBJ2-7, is DVKVTQSSRYLVKRTGEKVFLECVQDMDHENMFWYRQDPGLGLRLIYFSYDVKMKEKGDIPEGYSVSREKKERFSLILESASTNQTSMYLCASSNRRGLAEVYEQYFGPGTRLTVT.

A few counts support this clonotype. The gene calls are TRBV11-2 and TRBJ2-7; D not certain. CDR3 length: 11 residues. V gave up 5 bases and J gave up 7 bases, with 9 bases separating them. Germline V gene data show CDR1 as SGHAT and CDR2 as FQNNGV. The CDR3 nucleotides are TGTGCCAGCAGCACCGGCTGGGAGCAGTACTTC. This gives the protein CASSTGWEQYF.

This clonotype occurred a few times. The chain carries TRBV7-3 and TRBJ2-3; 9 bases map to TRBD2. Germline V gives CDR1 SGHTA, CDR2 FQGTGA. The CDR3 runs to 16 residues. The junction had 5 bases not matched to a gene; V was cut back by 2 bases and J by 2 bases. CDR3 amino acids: CASSLELAGVTDTQYF. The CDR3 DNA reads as TGTGCCAGCAGCTTAGAATTAGCGGGGGTCACAGATACGCAGTATTTT. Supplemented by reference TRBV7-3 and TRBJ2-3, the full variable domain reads GAGVSQTPSNKVTEKGKYVELRCDPISGHTALYWYRQSLGQGPEFLIYFQGTGAADDSGLPNDRFFAVRPEGSVSTLKIQRTERGDSAVYLCASSLELAGVTDTQYFGPGTRLTVL.